The T cell receptor (beta chain) described here comes from a study of T cells in Graves' hyperthyroidism and ophthalmopathy (dated by TCRdb to between 2018 and 2021). Concerning the study at large: Peripheral blood samples were taken at the time of initial diagnosis, prior to any treatment. A discovery cohort of 95 to 100 patients, fewer than 50 with Graves' ophthalmopathy and 57 with stable Graves' hyperthyroidism, was used to find distinguishing TCR V-J signatures. Prospective prediction of ophthalmopathy was tested in an independent validation cohort of fewer than 20 hyperthyroidism patients and 17 patients who later progressed to ophthalmopathy. The 100 discovery patients were divided at random into training and test sets in a 7:3 ratio. The study also compared thyroid tissue and blood T-cell repertoires from five or six Graves' hyperthyroidism patients. After blood sampling, hyperthyroidism patients were treated with methimazole at a starting dose of 30 mg daily, and ophthalmopathy patients were treated with high-dose intravenous methylprednisolone. According to the paper, TCR Vbeta CDR3 sequencing was carried out on over 130 peripheral blood samples, which came from around 43 ophthalmopathy, fewer than 80 hyperthyroidism and roughly 17 progressor patients. What the work shows at the level of the full study, not this receptor alone: Most expanded thyroid clonotypes (frequency above 0.001) were also found in blood, which suggests that blood repertoires may mirror thyroid immune responses. Ophthalmopathy was separated from stable hyperthyroidism by a 13 V-J signature model, with approximately 86% sensitivity and 81% to 82% specificity obtained in cross-validation and 80%/75% obtained in testing. In validation, the model predicted progression to ophthalmopathy a median of around six months before onset, with roughly 68% sensitivity and about 75% specificity. No statistical method was used to set the sample size in advance, and investigators knew the group allocation.

Stable Graves' hyperthyroidism was defined as the absence of progression to ophthalmopathy over 18 months of follow-up. The hyperthyroidism patients were between 18 and 65 years old and newly diagnosed, with a disease duration of less than 2 months. Any patient with an uncontrolled infection, another autoimmune disease, pregnancy or lactation was excluded. Diagnoses relied on clinical symptoms, serum thyroxine and TRAb, thyroid ultrasound and orbital computed tomography. Ficoll-Paque density gradient centrifugation was used to isolate PBMCs from approximately 10 ml of fresh peripheral blood. Total RNA was extracted using Trizol reagent, and RNA quality was assessed on an Agilent 2100 Bioanalyzer. Reading from cysteine to phenylalanine, the CDR3 counts 13 amino acids. Just CDR3 DNA is preserved here, 39 bases in frame from base 1. CDR1 and CDR2, looked up from the germline V gene (reference sequence), are LGHDT and YNNKEL. Trimming removed 6 bases from V and 5 bases from J, leaving 13 bases between the germline ends.

The table lists this clonotype with many counts. The clone's antigen remains unknown. Qualities for individual bases were not recorded, and no much larger clone is one base off. The TCR beta CDR3 regions were amplified from RNA transcripts. A first-round RT-PCR of the TCR CDR3 used the HTBI primer set with the Qiagen OneStep RT-PCR kit. Libraries were constructed in a second round of multiplex PCR, after which size selection and purification were carried out. The libraries were sequenced on an Illumina HiSeq2000 using paired-end 100 bp reads. As for the authors' bioinformatics: SOAPnuke was used to process the raw data, removing reads that contained adapters or uncalled bases, had a mean Phred below 15, or lacked an exact match to the constant primer or identifier. COPE v1.2.5 was used to merge the high-quality paired reads, and each unique nucleotide sequence was defined as a clonotype. MiTCR v1.1 was used to align clonotypes to the IMGT TRBV, TRBD and TRBJ reference segments. The analysis was restricted to V-J combinations with a frequency above 0.0001, which together covered around 99% of the repertoires. The TCS score was defined as F50 (clonal expansion) divided by E x V (chaos), with BLOSUM62-based TCRdist calculated between CDR3 peptides within each V-J. Welch's t-statistics and random forest reduced some 510 V-J features to about 12, which were used in a naive Bayes classifier (R e1071). The public reads were run again by TCRdb, first through fastp at Q25 and then through MiXCR, and only productive beta chains were kept. For every CDR3 protein sequence, its rows merge into one entry that carries the most common genes and DNA. These V and J calls rely on TCRdb rather than the paper's analysis. A total of around 480,000 distinct CDR3 sequences appear in this sample, approximately 15% of them only once. The ten largest clones represent around a sixth of the sample.

In this chain, TRBV3-1 is recombined with TRBJ1-2; the D gene cannot be resolved reliably. The source of this sequence is a woman aged 18-29 years with Graves' hyperthyroidism. The sequencing input was blood. CDR3 sequence: CASSPSAIYGYTF. The nucleotide sequence reads as follows: TGTGCCAGCAGTCCAAGTGCCATTTATGGCTACACCTTC.